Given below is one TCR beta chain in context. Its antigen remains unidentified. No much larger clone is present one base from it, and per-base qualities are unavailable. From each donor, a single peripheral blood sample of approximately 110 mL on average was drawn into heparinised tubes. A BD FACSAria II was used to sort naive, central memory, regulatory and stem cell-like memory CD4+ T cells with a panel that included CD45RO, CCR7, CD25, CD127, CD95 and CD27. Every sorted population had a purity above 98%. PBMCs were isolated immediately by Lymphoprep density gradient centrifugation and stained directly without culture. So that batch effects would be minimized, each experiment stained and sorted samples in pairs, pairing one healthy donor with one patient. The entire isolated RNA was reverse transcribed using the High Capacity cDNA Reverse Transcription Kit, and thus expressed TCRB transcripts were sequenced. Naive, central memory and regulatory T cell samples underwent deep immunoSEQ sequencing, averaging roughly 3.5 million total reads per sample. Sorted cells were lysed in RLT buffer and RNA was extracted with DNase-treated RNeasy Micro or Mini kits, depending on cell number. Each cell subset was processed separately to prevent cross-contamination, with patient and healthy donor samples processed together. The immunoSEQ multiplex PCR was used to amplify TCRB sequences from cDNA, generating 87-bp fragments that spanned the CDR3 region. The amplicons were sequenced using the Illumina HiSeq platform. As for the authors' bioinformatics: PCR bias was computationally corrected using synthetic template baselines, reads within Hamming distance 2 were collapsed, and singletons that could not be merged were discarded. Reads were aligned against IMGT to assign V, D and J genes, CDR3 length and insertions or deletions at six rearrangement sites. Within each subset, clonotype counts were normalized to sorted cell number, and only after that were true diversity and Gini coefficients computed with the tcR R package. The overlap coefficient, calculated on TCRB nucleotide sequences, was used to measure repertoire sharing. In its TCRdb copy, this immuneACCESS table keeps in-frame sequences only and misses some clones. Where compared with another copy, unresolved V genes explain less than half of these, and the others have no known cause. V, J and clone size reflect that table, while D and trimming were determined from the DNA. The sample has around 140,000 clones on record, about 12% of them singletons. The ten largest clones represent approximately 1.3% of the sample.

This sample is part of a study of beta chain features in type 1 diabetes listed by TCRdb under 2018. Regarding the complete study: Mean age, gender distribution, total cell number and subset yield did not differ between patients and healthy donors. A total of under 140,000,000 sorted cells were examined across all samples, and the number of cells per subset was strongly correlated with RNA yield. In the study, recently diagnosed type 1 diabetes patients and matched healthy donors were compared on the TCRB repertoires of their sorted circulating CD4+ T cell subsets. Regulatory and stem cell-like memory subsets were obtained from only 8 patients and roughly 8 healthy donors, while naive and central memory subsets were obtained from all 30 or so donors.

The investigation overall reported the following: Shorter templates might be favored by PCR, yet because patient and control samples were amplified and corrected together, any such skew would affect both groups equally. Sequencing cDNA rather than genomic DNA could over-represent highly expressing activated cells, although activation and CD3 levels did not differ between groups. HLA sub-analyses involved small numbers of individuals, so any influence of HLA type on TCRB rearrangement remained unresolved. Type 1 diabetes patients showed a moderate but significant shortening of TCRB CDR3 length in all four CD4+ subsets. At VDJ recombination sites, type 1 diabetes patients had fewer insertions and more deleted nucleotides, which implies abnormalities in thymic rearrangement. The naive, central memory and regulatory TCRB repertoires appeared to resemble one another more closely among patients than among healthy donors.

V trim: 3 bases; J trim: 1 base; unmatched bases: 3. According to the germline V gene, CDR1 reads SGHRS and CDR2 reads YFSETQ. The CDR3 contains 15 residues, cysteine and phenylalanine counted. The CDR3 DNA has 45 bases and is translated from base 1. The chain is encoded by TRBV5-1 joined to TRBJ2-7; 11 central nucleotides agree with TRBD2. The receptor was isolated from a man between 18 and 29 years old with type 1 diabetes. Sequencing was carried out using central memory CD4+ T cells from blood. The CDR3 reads CASSWGLADSYEQYF. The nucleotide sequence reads TGCGCCAGCAGCTGGGGACTAGCGGATTCCTACGAGCAGTACTTC.